This T cell receptor beta chain stems from a study of glioma-infiltrating T cells. Using RNA template, CDR3s of TCR alpha and beta were amplified with iRepertoire arm-PCR. Tissue mRNA or PBMC total RNA, roughly 100-400 ng, went into one-step reverse transcription and amplification. TCRdb passed the multiplex PCR reads through MiXCR, listing each CDR3 protein once. The sample consists of about 110,000 distinct CDR3 sequences, less than 30% of them appearing once. Findings and limits, study-wide: CDR3 overlap between tissue and blood was very small. Tissue-blood divergence was below expectation in non-neoplastic patients, above in gliomas.

In this sample, this clonotype turned up once. Antigen unknown. The conserved phenylalanine or tryptophan normally closing the CDR3 is absent here, so this likely arose from a read error. This TCR was recovered from a human donor with low-grade glioma or glioblastoma, undergoing nonglioma brain surgery, or in good health (not recorded which). Sequenced input: glioma tissue, nonneoplastic brain tissue, or PBMCs (not recorded which).

CDR3 region: CASSYVQGSTDAFC. The CDR3 DNA reads as TGTGCCAGCAGTTACGTGCAGGGGAGCACTGACGCTTTCTGT. The chain couples TRBV6-5 to TRBJ1-1; tentatively, D is TRBD1 (6 bases). The CDR3 totals 14 residues. Germline V CDR1 and CDR2: MNHEY, SVGAGI.